The 9 T cell receptor beta chains below all came from one sample that was sequenced in a study of blood T cell repertoires in COVID-19. Using immunoSEQ multiplex PCR, the repertoire was profiled, and TCRdb retains in-frame clones only, with some absent. The sample shows over 200,000 clones, less than 90% of them seen only once. Sequenced input: peripheral blood. These receptors all stem from a man aged 35 to 55 with active or convalescent COVID-19.

J is TRBJ1-2 and V is TRBV15; D gene ambiguous. There are 15 residues in the CDR3. Germline V lookup: CDR1 LNHNV, CDR2 YYDKDF (reference sequence). The V end lost 0 bases, the J end lost 0 bases, and 8 bases lay between the germline ends. CDR3 loop: CATSRETSANYGYTF. The CDR3 region has the DNA TGTGCCACCAGCAGAGAAACCAGCGCTAACTATGGCTACACCTTC.

The chain carries TRBV27 and TRBJ2-3, with TRBD2 matching 8 bases. The CDR3 has 13 residues. Germline trimming cut 6 bases from V and 6 bases from J; bases unmatched to any gene: 5. Germline values: CDR1 MNHEY, CDR2 SMNVEV (reference sequence). The CDR3 is CASSLTSADTQYF. For the CDR3, the DNA is TGTGCCAGCAGCCTGACTAGCGCGGATACGCAGTATTTT.

V and J are TRBV6-6 and TRBJ1-2, with 9 bases identical to TRBD1. Germline values: CDR1 MNHNY, CDR2 SVGAGI (reference sequence). CDR3 size: 15 residues. V was pared by 4 bases and J by 4 bases, with 7 bases of the junction left unmatched. The CDR3 here is CASSSLTGGIYGYTF. CDR3 nucleotides: TGTGCCAGCAGTTCTTTGACAGGGGGAATCTATGGCTACACCTTC.

The rearrangement joins TRBV27 to TRBJ1-2, with D maybe TRBD1 (6 bases). The germline V gene encodes CDR1 MNHEY and CDR2 SMNVEV (reference sequence). This CDR3 is 11 amino acids long. Between the trimmed V and J ends, which lost 7 bases and 8 bases, there was a span of 11 bases. The CDR3 here is CASNTGIGYTF. The CDR3 DNA reads as TGTGCCAGCAATACAGGGATCGGCTACACCTTC.

This clone has a single count. The J gene is TRBJ2-1, the V gene TRBV3-1 (or the pseudogene TRBV3-2), with 9 bases identical to TRBD2. The junction had 8 bases not matched to a gene; V was cut back by 1 base and J by 4 bases. CDR3 length: 17 residues. Germline CDR1 and CDR2: LGHDT and YNNKEL (reference sequence). CDR3 region: CASSQGTAGGSYNEQFF. DNA of the CDR3: TGTGCCAGCAGCCAAGGCACAGCGGGGGGCAGTTACAATGAGCAGTTCTTC.

The chain links TRBV7-9 to TRBJ2-5, with D tentatively TRBD1 (6 bases). This CDR3 is built from 15 residues. Germline lookup yields CDR1 SEHNR and CDR2 FQNEAQ (reference sequence). Trimming removed 1 base from V and 1 base from J, with 10 bases in between. DNA of the CDR3: TGTGCCAGCAGCTTAGATCCGACAGGCCAAGAGACCCAGTACTTC. Its translation is CASSLDPTGQETQYF. Variable domain in full (rest from reference TRBV7-9 and TRBJ2-5): DTGVSQNPRHKITKRGQNVTFRCDPISEHNRLYWYRQTLGQGPEFLTYFQNEAQLEKSRLLSDRFSAERPKGSFSTLEIQRTEQGDSAMYLCASSLDPTGQETQYFGPGTRLLVL.

The chain links TRBV10-1 to TRBJ2-7; TRBD2 agrees at 7 bases. This CDR3 region has 15 residues. Per the germline V gene, CDR1 is WNHNN and CDR2 is SYGVQD (reference sequence). Trimming cost V 2 bases and J 1 base; bases outside gene matches: 5. The DNA of the CDR3 is TGCGCCAGCAGTGAGCGGAGCGGGGCTTCCTACGAGCAGTACTTC. Amino acid sequence: CASSERSGASYEQYF.

The rearrangement joins TRBV28 to TRBJ1-1; D possibly corresponds to TRBD1 (5 bases). CDR1 is MDHEN, CDR2 SYDVKM, per germline. Deletions cut 10 bases from V and 3 bases from J, with 15 bases between. The CDR3 has 13 residues. In DNA form, the CDR3 reads TGTGCCATTAGCGGGGGGAGGTACACTGAAGCTTTCTTT. Its translation is CAISGGRYTEAFF.

In regard to this clone: This same CDR3 is encoded by further DNA sequences in the sample. The genes are TRBV5-1 and TRBJ2-7, with D possibly TRBD1 on 5 matching bases. V lost 0 bases and J 3 bases, leaving 7 bases between the germline ends. The germline CDR1 and CDR2 sequences are SGHRS and YFSETQ. This CDR3 spans 13 amino acids. Here the CDR3 reads CASSLATDYEQYF. In DNA, the CDR3 is TGCGCCAGCAGCTTGGCGACAGACTACGAGCAGTACTTC.